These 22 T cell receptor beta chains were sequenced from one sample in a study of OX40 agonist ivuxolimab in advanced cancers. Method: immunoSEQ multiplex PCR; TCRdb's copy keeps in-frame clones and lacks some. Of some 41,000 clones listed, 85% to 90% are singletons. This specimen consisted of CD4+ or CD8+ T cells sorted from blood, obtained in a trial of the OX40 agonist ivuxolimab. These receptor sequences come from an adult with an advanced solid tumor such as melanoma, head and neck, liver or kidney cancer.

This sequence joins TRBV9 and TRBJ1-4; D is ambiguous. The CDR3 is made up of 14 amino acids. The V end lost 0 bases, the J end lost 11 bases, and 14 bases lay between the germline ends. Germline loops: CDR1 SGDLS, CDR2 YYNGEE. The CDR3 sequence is CASSVEVSGGKLFF. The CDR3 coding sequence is TGTGCCAGCAGCGTAGAGGTTTCGGGAGGTAAACTGTTTTTT.

The CDR3 DNA reads TGTGCCAGCAGCGTAGACTGGAACTACGAGCAGTACTTC. Translation gives CASSVDWNYEQYF. The rearrangement uses TRBV9 and TRBJ2-7; D unclear. The V gene's germline CDR1 is SGDLS and CDR2 YYNGEE. The CDR3 length is 13 residues. With 0 bases removed from V and 3 bases from J, the gap between germline ends came to 7 bases.

The CDR3 is CASSLLAGGRYNEQFF. The DNA of the CDR3 is TGTGCCAGCAGCTTATTGGCGGGGGGCCGCTACAATGAGCAGTTCTTC. The chain combines TRBV7-3 with TRBJ2-1; 8 bases match TRBD2. The V segment lost 2 bases and the J segment 3 bases; nucleotides outside the gene matches: 6. CDR3 length: 16 residues. Germline-derived CDR1 and CDR2 are SGHTA and FQGTGA. Drawing the rest from reference TRBV7-3 and TRBJ2-1, the complete variable domain is GAGVSQTPSNKVTEKGKYVELRCDPISGHTALYWYRQSLGQGPEFLIYFQGTGAADDSGLPNDRFFAVRPEGSVSTLKIQRTERGDSAVYLCASSLLAGGRYNEQFFGPGTRLTVL.

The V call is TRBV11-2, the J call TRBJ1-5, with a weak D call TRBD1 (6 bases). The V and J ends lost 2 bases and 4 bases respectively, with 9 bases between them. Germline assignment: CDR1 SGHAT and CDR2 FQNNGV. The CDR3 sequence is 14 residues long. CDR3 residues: CASSLTDSNQPQHF. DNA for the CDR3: TGTGCCAGCAGCTTAACGGACAGTAATCAGCCCCAGCATTTT.

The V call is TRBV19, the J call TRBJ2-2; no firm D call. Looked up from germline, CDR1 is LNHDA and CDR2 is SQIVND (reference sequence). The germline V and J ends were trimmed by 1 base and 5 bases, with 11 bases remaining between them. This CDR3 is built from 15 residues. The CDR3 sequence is CASSIGSIRTGELFF. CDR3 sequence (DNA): TGTGCCAGTAGTATAGGTTCAATCCGGACCGGGGAGCTGTTTTTT.

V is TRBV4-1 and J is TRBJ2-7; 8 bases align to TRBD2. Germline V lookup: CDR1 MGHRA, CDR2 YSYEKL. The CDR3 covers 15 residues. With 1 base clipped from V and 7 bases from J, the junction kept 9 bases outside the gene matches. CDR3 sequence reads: CASSQGDYRGGEQYF. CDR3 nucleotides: TGCGCCAGCAGCCAAGGGGACTACCGCGGGGGGGAGCAGTACTTC.

This CDR3 is CASRPNGSLAEVLAKNIQYF. CDR3 nucleotides: TGTGCCAGCAGGCCTAATGGATCGCTAGCGGAGGTACTAGCCAAAAACATTCAGTACTTC. This rearrangement joins TRBV21-1 to TRBJ2-4; TRBD2, the table's D call, lacks a check against the DNA. TRBV21-1 is a known pseudogene. The CDR3 has 20 amino acids.

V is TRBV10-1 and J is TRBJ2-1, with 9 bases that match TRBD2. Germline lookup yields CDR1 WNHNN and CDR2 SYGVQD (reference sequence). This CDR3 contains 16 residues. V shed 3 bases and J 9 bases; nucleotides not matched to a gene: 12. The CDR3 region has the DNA TGCGCCAGCAGTGACCAGGCGGGAGGGTTTGGGGTTGAGCAGTTCTTC. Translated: CASSDQAGGFGVEQFF.

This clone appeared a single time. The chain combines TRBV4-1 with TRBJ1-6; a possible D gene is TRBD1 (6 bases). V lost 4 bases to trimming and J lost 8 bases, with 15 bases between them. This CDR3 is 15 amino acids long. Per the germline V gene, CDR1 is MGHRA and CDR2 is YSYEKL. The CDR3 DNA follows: TGCGCCAGCAGCCCGTTAACAGGGAGAGATTCACCCCTCCACTTT. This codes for CASSPLTGRDSPLHF.

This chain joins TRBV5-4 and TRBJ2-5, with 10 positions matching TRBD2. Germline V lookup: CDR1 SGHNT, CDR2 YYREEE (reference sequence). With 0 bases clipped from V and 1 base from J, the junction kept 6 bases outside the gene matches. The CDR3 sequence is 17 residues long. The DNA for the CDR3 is TGTGCCAGCAGCTTGGGGCTAGCGGGAGCCCTCCAAGAGACCCAGTACTTC. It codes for CASSLGLAGALQETQYF.

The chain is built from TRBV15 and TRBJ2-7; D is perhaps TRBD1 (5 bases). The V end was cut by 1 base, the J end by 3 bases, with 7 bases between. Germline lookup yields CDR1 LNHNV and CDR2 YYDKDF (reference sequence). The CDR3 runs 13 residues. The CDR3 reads CATSRGRGYEQYF. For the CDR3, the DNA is TGTGCCACCAGCAGAGGAAGGGGCTACGAGCAGTACTTC. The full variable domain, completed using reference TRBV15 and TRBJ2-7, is DAMVIQNPRYQVTQFGKPVTLSCSQTLNHNVMYWYQQKSSQAPKLLFHYYDKDFNNEADTPDNFQSRRPNTSFCFLDIRSPGLGDTAMYLCATSRGRGYEQYFGPGTRLTVT.

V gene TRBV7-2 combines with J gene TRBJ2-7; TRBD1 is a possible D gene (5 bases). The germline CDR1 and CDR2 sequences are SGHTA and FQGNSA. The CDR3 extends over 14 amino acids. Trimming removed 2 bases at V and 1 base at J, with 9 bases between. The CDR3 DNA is TGTGCCAGCAGCTTATCAGGGATGTCCTACGAGCAGTACTTC. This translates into CASSLSGMSYEQYF.

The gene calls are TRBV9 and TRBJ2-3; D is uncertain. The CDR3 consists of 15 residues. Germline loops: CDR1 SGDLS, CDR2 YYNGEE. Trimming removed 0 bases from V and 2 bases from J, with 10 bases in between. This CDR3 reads CASSVGSGSTDTQYF. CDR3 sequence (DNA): TGTGCCAGCAGCGTAGGTAGTGGATCCACAGATACGCAGTATTTT.

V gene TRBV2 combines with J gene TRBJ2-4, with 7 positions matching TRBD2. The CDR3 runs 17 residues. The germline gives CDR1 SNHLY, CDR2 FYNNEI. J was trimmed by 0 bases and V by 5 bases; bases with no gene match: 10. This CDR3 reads CASSYRGGRVAKNIQYF. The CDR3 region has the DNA TGTGCCAGCAGTTATAGGGGAGGGCGGGTAGCCAAAAACATTCAGTACTTC.

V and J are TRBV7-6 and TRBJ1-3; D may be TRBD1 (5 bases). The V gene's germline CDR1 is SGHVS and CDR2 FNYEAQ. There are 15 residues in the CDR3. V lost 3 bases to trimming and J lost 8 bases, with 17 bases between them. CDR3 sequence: CASSFNRGVSDTIYF. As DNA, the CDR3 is TGTGCCAGCAGCTTTAACAGAGGGGTTTCCGACACCATATATTTT.

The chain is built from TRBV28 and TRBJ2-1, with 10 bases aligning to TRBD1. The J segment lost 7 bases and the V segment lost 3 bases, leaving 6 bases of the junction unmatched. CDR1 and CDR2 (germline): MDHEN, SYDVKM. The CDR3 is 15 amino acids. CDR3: CASSLGQGFWNEQFF. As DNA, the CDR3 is TGTGCCAGCAGTTTGGGACAGGGGTTTTGGAATGAGCAGTTCTTC.

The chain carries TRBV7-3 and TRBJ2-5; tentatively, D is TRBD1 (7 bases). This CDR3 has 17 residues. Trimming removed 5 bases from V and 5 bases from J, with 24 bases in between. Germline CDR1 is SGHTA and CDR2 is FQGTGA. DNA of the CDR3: TGTGCCAGCAGCCCCCTTGGGTCTAGCCAGGGGGGTGAGACCCAGTACTTC. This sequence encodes CASSPLGSSQGGETQYF.

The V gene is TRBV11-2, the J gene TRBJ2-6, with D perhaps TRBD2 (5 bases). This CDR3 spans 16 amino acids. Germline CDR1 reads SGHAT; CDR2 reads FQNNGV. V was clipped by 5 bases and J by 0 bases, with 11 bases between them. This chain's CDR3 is CASSPSGTSGANVLTF. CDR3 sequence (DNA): TGTGCCAGCAGCCCCAGCGGAACCTCTGGGGCCAACGTCCTGACTTTC.

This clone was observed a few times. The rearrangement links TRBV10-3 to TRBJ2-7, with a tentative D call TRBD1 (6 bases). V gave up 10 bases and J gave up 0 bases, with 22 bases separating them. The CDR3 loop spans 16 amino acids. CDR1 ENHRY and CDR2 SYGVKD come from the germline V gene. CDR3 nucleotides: TGTGCCACGACAACAGGGATTGTCGGATCCTCCTACGAGCAGTACTTC. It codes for CATTTGIVGSSYEQYF.

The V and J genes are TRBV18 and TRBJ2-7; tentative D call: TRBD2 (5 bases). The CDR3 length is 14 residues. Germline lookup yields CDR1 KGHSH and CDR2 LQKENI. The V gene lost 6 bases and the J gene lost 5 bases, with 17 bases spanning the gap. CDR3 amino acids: CASSRLDTSDEQYF. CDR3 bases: TGTGCCAGCTCTCGGCTCGACACTAGTGACGAGCAGTACTTC.

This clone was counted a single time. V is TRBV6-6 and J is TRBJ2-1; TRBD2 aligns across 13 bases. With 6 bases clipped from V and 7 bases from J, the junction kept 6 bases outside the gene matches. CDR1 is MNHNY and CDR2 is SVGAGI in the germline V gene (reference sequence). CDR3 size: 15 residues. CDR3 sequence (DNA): TGTGCCAGCAGATTCGGACTAGCGGGAGTGAATGAGCAGTTCTTC. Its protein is CASRFGLAGVNEQFF.

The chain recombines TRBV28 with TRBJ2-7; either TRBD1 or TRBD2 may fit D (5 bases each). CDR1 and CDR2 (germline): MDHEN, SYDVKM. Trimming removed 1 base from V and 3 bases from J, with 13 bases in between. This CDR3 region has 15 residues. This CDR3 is CASSLSRGLRYEQYF. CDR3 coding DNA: TGTGCCAGCAGTTTATCGAGGGGTTTACGCTACGAGCAGTACTTC.